Listed below are T cell receptor beta chains from one sample, sequenced in a study of cytomegalovirus exposure and HLA in healthy donors. Produced via immunoSEQ multiplex PCR; TCRdb's table is partial and in-frame only. The data show tens of thousands of clones, approximately 75% seen once. The sample consisted of PBMCs. The source is a man in his forties or fifties in good health and CMV-seropositive. Each CDR3 is given with its conserved first and last residue. D genes are given only for firm matches. Clone sizes are given selectively: once, few, many, or a class where the clone is expanded.

clone size	D gene	J gene	V gene	CDR3 DNA	CDR3 protein
NA	TRBD2	TRBJ2-1	TRBV5-4	TGTGCCAGCAGCCGAACCGGGACTAGCGGGAGTAGGGGTGAGCAGTTCTTC	CASSRTGTSGSRGEQFF
NA	NA	TRBJ2-1	TRBV11-1	TGTGCCAGCAGCTTAGCCAGCGGGTTCAACAATGAGCAGTTCTTC	CASSLASGFNNEQFF
NA	TRBD2	TRBJ2-1	TRBV6-5	TGTGCCAGCATAGGTACTAGCGGGTTCAATGAGCAGTTCTTC	CASIGTSGFNEQFF
NA	TRBD1	TRBJ2-7	TRBV6-5	TGTGCCAGCAGATCGGACAGGGCCCCCTACGAGCAGTACTTC	CASRSDRAPYEQYF
NA	NA	TRBJ2-7	TRBV10-3	TGTGCCATCCCGGACTTCTACGAGCAGTACTTC	CAIPDFYEQYF
NA	NA	TRBJ2-7	TRBV9	TGTGCCAGCAGCCAATATAATTCGGTGCGAGCGGCCGAGCAGTACTTC	CASSQYNSVRAAEQYF
NA	NA	TRBJ2-1	TRBV10-3	TGTGCCATCAGTGAGCCCTCTGGGGGCGGGCAGTTCTTC	CAISEPSGGGQFF
NA	NA	TRBJ1-6	TRBV5-6	TGTGCCAGCAGCTTGGGTCAGGTGGTAAATTCACCCCTCCACTTT	CASSLGQVVNSPLHF
NA	NA	TRBJ1-6	TRBV28	TGTGCCAGCAGTTTACGAAGGGGGTCGGTAAATTCACCCCTCCACTTT	CASSLRRGSVNSPLHF
NA	NA	TRBJ1-2	TRBV4-2	TGTGCCAGCAGCCAAGATCAGGGTGCCAACTATGGCTACACCTTC	CASSQDQGANYGYTF
NA	TRBD2	TRBJ2-2	TRBV7-9	TGTGCCAGCAGCTCGGGACTAGCGGGAGTTAGCACCGGGGAGCTGTTTTTT	CASSSGLAGVSTGELFF
NA	TRBD1	TRBJ1-5	TRBV30	TGTGCCTGGAGGGGACAGGGTTTGCAGCCCCAGCATTTT	CAWRGQGLQPQHF
NA	TRBD1	TRBJ1-5	TRBV30	TGTGCTTCATCCTCCGGGACAGGGCAAAGTCAGCCCCAGCATTTT	CASSSGTGQSQPQHF
NA	NA	TRBJ1-5	TRBV19	TGTGCCAGTAGTACACAGGGATACAATCAGCCCCAGCATTTT	CASSTQGYNQPQHF
NA	TRBD1	TRBJ2-7	TRBV6-6	TGTGCCAGCAGGCCACAGGGGGCGGAGTACGAGCAGTACTTC	CASRPQGAEYEQYF
few	TRBD2	TRBJ2-1	TRBV7-6	TGTGCCAGCAGCTTAGCGGGAGGGCCTGGCAATGAGCAGTTCTTC	CASSLAGGPGNEQFF
NA	NA	TRBJ2-5	TRBV25-1	TGTGCCAGCAGCGAAGGGGAGCTGTACCAAGAGACCCAGTACTTC	CASSEGELYQETQYF
NA	NA	TRBJ2-4	TRBV5-4	TGTGCCAGCAGCTCGGACATCCTAAACATTCAGTACTTC	CASSSDILNIQYF
few	TRBD2	TRBJ2-7	TRBV30	TGTGCCTGGGTTCCTAGCGGGGGCAGGGCCTACGAGCAGTACTTC	CAWVPSGGRAYEQYF
NA	TRBD1	TRBJ2-1	TRBV6-1	TGTGCCAGTACGGACAGGGCGGAATCAGATGAGCAGTTCTTC	CASTDRAESDEQFF
NA	TRBD2	TRBJ2-5	TRBV2	TGTGCCAGCAGTGAATGGACTAGCAGAAAAGAGACCCAGTACTTC	CASSEWTSRKETQYF
few	TRBD1	TRBJ2-1	TRBV9	TGTGCCAGCAGCGTAGGGACAGGGAGGAATGAGCAGTTCTTC	CASSVGTGRNEQFF
NA	NA	TRBJ2-1	TRBV10-1	TGCGCCAGCAAAGGGGCAGGGCGACACGATGAGCAGTTCTTC	CASKGAGRHDEQFF
NA	TRBD2	TRBJ2-2	TRBV4-3	TGCGCCAGCAGTGGACTAGCGGGGGGGCGGGGCACCGGGGAGCTGTTTTTT	CASSGLAGGRGTGELFF
NA	NA	TRBJ2-5	TRBV6-1	TGTGCCAGCAGACCCTCTGGGCACTTACAAGAGACCCAGTACTTC	CASRPSGHLQETQYF
NA	NA	TRBJ2-3	TRBV5-6	TGTGCCAGCAGCTTGGGGGCTAGCCCTGGCACAGATACGCAGTATTTT	CASSLGASPGTDTQYF
NA	TRBD2	TRBJ2-7	TRBV2	TGTGCCAGCATGGGACTAGCGGGGGGGCACTACGAGCAGTACTTC	CASMGLAGGHYEQYF
few	TRBD1	TRBJ1-1	TRBV29-1	TGCAGCGTTTACCCCCGACAGGGAGGCACTGAAGCTTTCTTT	CSVYPRQGGTEAFF